These T cell receptor beta chains were read from a single sample in a study of blood T cell repertoires in COVID-19. Profiling relied on immunoSEQ multiplex PCR, and the TCRdb table lists in-frame clones only, not all of them. This sample has 130,000 to 150,000 clones; roughly 79% occur once, and the top ten carry approximately 9.2%. The sequenced material came from peripheral blood. These receptor sequences come from a human donor with acute or convalescent COVID-19. The donor label of this sample is uncertain. CDR3s include the opening cysteine and the closing phenylalanine or tryptophan. The D gene is left open where the match is weak. Clone size is given for some rows only: seen once, a few or many times, or a class if the clone is expanded.

TRBV5-1	TRBJ2-3	19	TRBD2	NA	CASPRPGLSGVYSTDTQYF	TGCGCCAGCCCACGTCCGGGACTTAGCGGGGTCTACAGCACAGATACGCAGTATTTT
TRBV27	TRBJ1-3	16	NA	NA	CASSFADGRPGNTIYF	TGTGCCAGCAGTTTTGCAGATGGGAGGCCTGGAAACACCATATATTTT
TRBV5-1	TRBJ2-3	15	TRBD1	NA	CASSLGDRGPDTQYF	TGCGCCAGCAGCTTGGGGGACAGGGGCCCAGATACGCAGTATTTT
TRBV19	TRBJ1-2	15	NA	NA	CASSTPGAVTYGYTF	TGTGCCAGTAGTACCCCAGGGGCCGTGACCTATGGCTACACCTTC
TRBV2	TRBJ1-6	15	NA	NA	CASSELAERNSPLHF	TGTGCCAGCAGTGAACTGGCAGAGCGTAATTCACCCCTCCACTTT
TRBV20-1	TRBJ1-1	13	NA	NA	CSASRAGNTEAFF	TGCAGTGCTAGTAGAGCCGGGAACACTGAAGCTTTCTTT
TRBV6-5	TRBJ2-6	13	NA	NA	CASSPLGANVLTF	TGTGCCAGCAGTCCCCTCGGGGCCAACGTCCTGACTTTC
TRBV30	TRBJ1-2	12	NA	NA	CAWNRDGYGYTF	TGTGCCTGGAACAGGGACGGCTATGGCTACACCTTC
TRBV7-9	TRBJ1-1	14	NA	NA	CASSRLGTMLEAFF	TGTGCCAGCAGCCGTTTAGGGACTATGCTCGAAGCTTTCTTT
TRBV4-1	TRBJ2-7	15	TRBD2	NA	CASSQDPGGTYEQYF	TGCGCCAGCAGCCAAGACCCGGGGGGTACCTACGAGCAGTACTTC
TRBV6-5	TRBJ2-2	15	TRBD2	NA	CASSLGTSWAGELFF	TGTGCCAGCAGTTTGGGGACTAGCTGGGCCGGGGAGCTGTTTTTT
TRBV7-9	TRBJ1-5	14	NA	NA	CASSPRDTAEPQHF	TGTGCCAGCAGCCCCCGGGACACCGCGGAGCCCCAGCATTTT
TRBV5-1	TRBJ2-5	13	NA	NA	CASSLDVRETQYF	TGCGCCAGCAGCCTCGACGTGAGGGAGACCCAGTACTTC
TRBV6-1	TRBJ1-3	12	NA	NA	CASSFRGNTIYF	TGTGCCAGCAGCTTCAGAGGAAACACCATATATTTT
TRBV2	TRBJ1-1	15	NA	NA	CASTFSLQGNTEAFF	TGTGCCAGCACCTTTTCCCTACAGGGAAACACTGAAGCTTTCTTT
TRBV7-8	TRBJ2-7	17	NA	NA	CASSLGLAPASSYEQYF	TGTGCCAGCAGCTTAGGGCTAGCGCCCGCAAGCTCCTACGAGCAGTACTTC
TRBV11-2	TRBJ2-2	15	TRBD1	NA	CASSSQGEVTGELFF	TGTGCCAGCAGCTCACAGGGGGAAGTCACCGGGGAGCTGTTTTTT
TRBV27	TRBJ1-1	14	NA	NA	CASSLYGRGGEAFF	TGTGCCAGCAGTTTATATGGCCGGGGGGGAGAAGCTTTCTTT
TRBV2	TRBJ2-6	14	NA	NA	CASSYGSGANVLTF	TGTGCCAGTTCGTACGGGTCTGGGGCCAACGTCCTGACTTTC
TRBV9	TRBJ2-3	14	TRBD2	once	CASRSGGATDTQYF	TGTGCCAGCAGAAGCGGGGGGGCCACAGATACGCAGTATTTT
TRBV14	TRBJ2-2	13	NA	NA	CASSQQNTGELFF	TGTGCCAGCAGCCAACAGAACACCGGGGAGCTGTTTTTT
TRBV2	TRBJ1-1	15	TRBD1	NA	CASTDRGPQGTEAFF	TGTGCCAGCACCGACAGGGGGCCCCAGGGAACTGAAGCTTTCTTT
TRBV18	TRBJ2-1	15	TRBD1	NA	CASSPSRGRYNEQFF	TGTGCCAGCTCACCCTCCAGGGGGCGATACAATGAGCAGTTCTTC
TRBV2	TRBJ1-5	15	TRBD1	NA	CAAGQGVNSNQPQHF	TGTGCCGCGGGACAGGGGGTGAATAGCAATCAGCCCCAGCATTTT
TRBV19	TRBJ1-1	13	NA	NA	CASSISGDTEAFF	TGTGCCAGTAGTATATCAGGGGATACTGAAGCTTTCTTT
TRBV7-6	TRBJ2-1	15	NA	NA	CASSPQGGNYNEQFF	TGTGCCAGCAGCCCTCAGGGAGGTAACTACAATGAGCAGTTCTTC
TRBV7-8	TRBJ1-2	15	NA	NA	CASSLAGPGLNGYTF	TGTGCCAGCAGCTTAGCGGGCCCAGGGTTGAATGGCTACACCTTC
TRBV5-1	TRBJ1-1	14	NA	NA	CASSPRRANTEAFF	TGCGCCAGCAGCCCCCGGAGGGCGAACACTGAAGCTTTCTTT
TRBV12-3/TRBV12-4	TRBJ1-2	12	NA	NA	CASSLTAYGYTF	TGTGCCAGCAGTTTGACAGCCTATGGCTACACCTTC
TRBV13	TRBJ2-3	16	NA	NA	CASSLGGQGITDTQYF	TGTGCCAGCAGCTTAGGGGGTCAGGGGATCACAGATACGCAGTATTTT
TRBV7-6	TRBJ2-1	14	TRBD1	NA	CASSETGPYNEQFF	TGTGCCAGCAGCGAGACAGGGCCCTACAATGAGCAGTTCTTC
TRBV15	TRBJ1-5	15	NA	few	CATSGSGRGNQPQHF	TGTGCCACCAGCGGATCCGGAAGGGGTAATCAGCCCCAGCATTTT
TRBV15	TRBJ2-1	13	NA	NA	CATSSLGANEQFF	TGTGCCACCAGCAGTCTGGGGGCCAATGAGCAGTTCTTC
TRBV3-1/TRBV3-2	TRBJ2-3	20	NA	many	CASSQALRAGGGASTDTQYF	TGTGCCAGCAGCCAAGCCCTAAGAGCAGGAGGGGGCGCTAGCACAGATACGCAGTATTTT
TRBV5-5	TRBJ1-3	14	NA	NA	CASSLQGGGNTIYF	TGTGCCAGCAGCTTACAGGGTGGTGGAAACACCATATATTTT
TRBV5-6	TRBJ2-7	15	NA	NA	CASSVTGVRVDEQYF	TGTGCCAGCAGCGTCACAGGCGTACGTGTTGACGAGCAGTACTTC
TRBV12-3/TRBV12-4	TRBJ1-1	12	NA	NA	CASRPAGTEAFF	TGTGCCAGCAGGCCCGCGGGCACTGAAGCTTTCTTT
TRBV2	TRBJ1-2	11	NA	NA	CASTEQSGYTF	TGTGCCAGCACGGAGCAAAGCGGCTACACCTTC
TRBV6-5	TRBJ2-5	12	NA	NA	CASSTHLRTQYF	TGTGCCAGCAGTACGCATCTGAGGACCCAGTACTTC
TRBV11-3	TRBJ2-2	15	NA	NA	CASSLGSGYPGELFF	TGTGCCAGCAGCTTAGGATCAGGGTACCCCGGGGAGCTGTTTTTT
TRBV6-1	TRBJ2-6	18	NA	once	CASSADSLGYSGANVLTF	TGTGCCAGCAGTGCGGACAGTTTAGGCTACTCTGGGGCCAACGTCCTGACTTTC
TRBV12-3/TRBV12-4	TRBJ1-5	13	TRBD1	NA	CASRGQGNQPQHF	TGTGCCAGCAGGGGACAGGGCAATCAGCCCCAGCATTTT
TRBV9	TRBJ1-2	14	NA	NA	CASNLQGGVEGYTF	TGTGCCAGCAACTTACAGGGTGGGGTAGAAGGCTACACCTTC